The source of this TCR beta chain is a study of blood T cell repertoires in COVID-19. For the study at large: T cells, B-cell-depleted T cells, or PBMCs provided the cDNA or gDNA that served as material.

V was pared by 2 bases and J by 5 bases, with 8 bases of the junction left unmatched. The germline V gene has CDR1 ENHRY and CDR2 SYGVKD. This CDR3 is 15 amino acids long. This clone was found once. Adults between roughly 18 and 95 years of age took part from about two dozen US areas. Sequencing was performed with immunoSEQ multiplex PCR; in TCRdb, only in-frame clones are kept and a portion is missing. The sample has approximately 300,000 clones, 85% to 90% seen once; the top ten hold about 10%. The clonotype was recovered from a woman under 30 who had recovered from COVID-19. Sample: PBMCs or T cells enriched from blood (not recorded which). The J gene is TRBJ1-2, the V gene TRBV10-3; 7 nucleotides match TRBD1. CDR3 loop: CAISETGKGAYGYTF. The CDR3 DNA reads TGTGCCATCAGTGAGACAGGGAAGGGGGCGTATGGCTACACCTTC.